Each of the 7 T cell receptor beta chains below was sequenced from the same sample in a study of metastatic and nonmetastatic thyroid tumors. All patients were treatment-naive before thyroid surgery. TCRdb re-clonotyped the PCR reads through MiXCR. Of nearly 25,000 clones listed, around 26% are singletons. Sequencing was carried out using blood. These receptors originate from a male donor with papillary thyroid cancer or a benign thyroid nodule (not recorded which). Some clones in this sample may be carry-over from other donors' samples.

This clone is classed as hyperexpanded (1% or more). The chain is built from TRBV6-2 or TRBV6-3 and TRBJ2-3; D might be TRBD2 (6 bases). The CDR3 extends over 14 amino acids. The V end was cut by 4 bases, the J end by 2 bases, with 10 bases between. CDR1 is MNHEY and CDR2 is SVGEGT in the germline V gene. The chain's CDR3 is CASSFGGPTDTQYF. CDR3 in DNA: TGTGCCAGCAGTTTCGGAGGGCCCACAGATACGCAGTATTTT.

This clone is labeled medium-sized (0.01 to 0.1%). The rearrangement uses TRBV4-1 and TRBJ2-7; D ambiguous. Germline V gene sequence: CDR1 MGHRA, CDR2 YSYEKL. The CDR3 length is 14 residues. V lost 4 bases and J lost 1, with 11 bases in between. For the CDR3, the DNA is TGCGCCAGCAGCCCGGTTCCTCTTTCCTACGAGCAGTACTTC. Translating it yields CASSPVPLSYEQYF.

The sample holds a few counts of this clone. The V gene is TRBV6-1, the J gene TRBJ2-3; the D is unclear. The V and J ends lost 6 bases and 6 bases respectively, with 19 bases between them. This CDR3 contains 15 residues. The germline V gene encodes CDR1 MNHNS and CDR2 SASEGT. This chain's CDR3 is CASRGKKGLSDTQYF. CDR3 DNA sequence: TGTGCCAGCAGGGGAAAAAAGGGCCTATCGGATACGCAGTATTTT.

This clone came up a few times. J is TRBJ1-3 and V is TRBV11-2; a weak D match, TRBD1 (5 bases). The V gene lost 3 bases and the J gene lost 8 bases, with 17 bases spanning the gap. Germline V gene data show CDR1 as SGHAT and CDR2 as FQNNGV. CDR3 size: 15 residues. CDR3 region: CASSFGGEAGYTIYF. CDR3 DNA: TGTGCCAGCAGCTTTGGAGGGGAGGCGGGATACACCATATATTTT.

This clone was detected many times. The genes are TRBV20-1 and TRBJ1-6; 7 bases are a match to TRBD1. J lost 7 bases, V lost 6 bases, and 9 bases had no gene match. Germline V gene sequence: CDR1 DFQATT, CDR2 SNEGSKA (reference sequence). This CDR3 is 14 amino acids long. The CDR3 region has the DNA TGCAGTGCAAGCGACAGGGAGGGAAATTCACCCCTCCACTTT. This translates into CSASDREGNSPLHF.

The chain carries TRBV6-2 or TRBV6-3 and TRBJ1-2; 12 bases align to TRBD1. This CDR3 is built from 16 residues. Germline CDR1 is MNHEY and CDR2 is SVGEGT. The ends lost 0 bases at V and 8 bases at J; junction bases unmatched: 7. The CDR3 DNA sequence: TGTGCCAGCAGTTACTCGCCGGGACAGGGGGCGCTGGGCTACACCTTC. Translation gives CASSYSPGQGALGYTF.

The chain couples TRBV18 to TRBJ2-7; the D is unclear. The germline V gene encodes CDR1 KGHSH and CDR2 LQKENI. The CDR3 covers 11 residues. With 5 bases removed from V and 3 bases from J, the gap between germline ends came to 5 bases. For the CDR3, the DNA is TGTGCCAGCTCAACTGGCTACGAGCAGTACTTC. Protein: CASSTGYEQYF.